Shown below are 21 T cell receptor beta chains from a single sample sequenced in a study of blood T cell repertoires in COVID-19. Generated by immunoSEQ multiplex PCR, the TCRdb table keeps only in-frame clones and is missing some. Altogether about 63,000 clones are present, about 80% being singletons, with the ten largest covering approximately 30%. Sequencing was carried out using peripheral blood. All receptors derive from a human donor in a cohort sampled during active COVID-19.

The rearrangement joins TRBV20-1 to TRBJ2-7; D gene uncertain. Germline V lookup: CDR1 DFQATT, CDR2 SNEGSKA (reference sequence). Trimming removed 3 bases from V and 2 bases from J, with 14 bases in between. The CDR3 length is 14 residues. CDR3 sequence (DNA): TGCAGTGCTAGTACGGTCGACTCAACCTACGAGCAGTACTTC. Translated, it gives CSASTVDSTYEQYF.

This chain connects TRBV4-1 to TRBJ1-4; 9 positions match TRBD1. Losses at the gene ends were 5 bases for V and 4 bases for J; bases not matched to a gene: 14. The CDR3 is made up of 18 amino acids. Germline-derived CDR1 and CDR2 are MGHRA and YSYEKL. CDR3 in amino acids: CASSVTGGAGFNNEKLFF. The CDR3 DNA reads TGCGCCAGCAGCGTAACAGGGGGCGCGGGATTTAATAATGAAAAACTGTTTTTT.

The chain is built from TRBV3-1 (or the pseudogene TRBV3-2) and TRBJ1-1; no clear D. CDR3 length equals 13 residues. Germline V gene data show CDR1 as LGHDT and CDR2 as YNNKEL (reference sequence). The germline V and J ends were trimmed by 4 bases and 0 bases, with 6 bases remaining between them. CDR3 sequence: CASSPTVNTEAFF. DNA for the CDR3: TGTGCCAGCAGCCCTACGGTGAACACTGAAGCTTTCTTT.

The chain couples TRBV6-5 to TRBJ2-1, with 8 positions matching TRBD1. The CDR3 consists of 15 residues. V lost 5 bases to trimming and J lost 4 bases; unmatched junction nucleotides: 7. Germline V lookup: CDR1 MNHEY, CDR2 SVGAGI. CDR3 nucleotides: TGTGCCAGCAGTCCCGACAGGGGCTTTTACAATGAGCAGTTCTTC. It specifies CASSPDRGFYNEQFF.

This clone was counted once. The chain uses TRBV27 and TRBJ1-4; D remains ambiguous. Germline V gives CDR1 MNHEY, CDR2 SMNVEV (reference sequence). This CDR3 comprises 14 residues. V was trimmed by 3 bases and J by 1 base, leaving 6 bases between them. The CDR3 reads CASSFHGTNEKLFF. CDR3 in DNA: TGTGCCAGCAGTTTCCACGGAACTAATGAAAAACTGTTTTTT.

This rearrangement joins TRBV5-1 to TRBJ2-3; 11 bases map to TRBD2. J lost 1 base, V lost 4 bases, and 5 bases had no gene match. Germline assignment: CDR1 SGHRS and CDR2 YFSETQ. The CDR3 extends over 16 amino acids. The CDR3 sequence: CASSPSLAGGTDTQYF. The CDR3 coding sequence is TGCGCCAGCAGCCCCTCACTAGCGGGAGGCACAGATACGCAGTATTTT. The full variable domain, rest sourced from reference TRBV5-1 and TRBJ2-3, is KAGVTQTPRYLIKTRGQQVTLSCSPISGHRSVSWYQQTPGQGLQFLFEYFSETQRNKGNFPGRFSGRQFSNSRSEMNVSTLELGDSALYLCASSPSLAGGTDTQYFGPGTRLTVL.

V gene TRBV7-9 combines with J gene TRBJ1-2; tentative D call: TRBD1 (6 bases). This CDR3 has 16 amino acids. The V and J ends lost 0 bases and 0 bases respectively, with 11 bases between them. CDR1 is SEHNR, CDR2 FQNEAQ, per germline (reference sequence). In nucleotides, the CDR3 is TGTGCCAGCAGCTTAGCGGCGGGGGCAGCTAACTATGGCTACACCTTC. Residues: CASSLAAGAANYGYTF.

This clone has more than one count but fewer than ten. The V and J genes are TRBV6-5 and TRBJ2-7; 11 nucleotides agree with TRBD2. Germline assignment: CDR1 MNHEY and CDR2 SVGAGI. The CDR3 has 15 residues. J lost 2 bases, V lost 4 bases, and 4 bases had no gene match. CDR3 protein: CASSSRLAGTYEQYF. CDR3 DNA: TGTGCCAGCAGTTCTCGACTAGCGGGGACCTACGAGCAGTACTTC.

This sequence joins TRBV11-2 and TRBJ2-7; 7 bases are shared with TRBD2. Germline-derived CDR1 and CDR2 are SGHAT and FQNNGV. The CDR3 is 14 residues long. J lost 2 bases, V lost 3 bases, and 4 bases had no gene match. The CDR3 protein is CASSFFGGTYEQYF. In DNA form, the CDR3 reads TGTGCCAGCAGCTTCTTCGGGGGGACCTACGAGCAGTACTTC.

The J gene is TRBJ1-6, the V gene TRBV30, with a weak D call TRBD1 (5 bases). There are 13 residues in the CDR3. The V end lost 3 bases, the J end lost 10 bases, and 13 bases lay between the germline ends. The V gene's germline CDR1 is GTSNPN and CDR2 SVGIG (reference sequence). The CDR3 reads CAWRGVRGSPLHF. In nucleotides, the CDR3 is TGTGCCTGGAGAGGGGTGAGAGGATCACCCCTCCACTTT.

This sequence joins TRBV5-1 and TRBJ2-7, with a weak D call TRBD1 (5 bases). Trimming cost V 0 bases and J 0 bases, with 10 bases left between them. This CDR3 is 15 amino acids long. Per germline, CDR1 SGHRS and CDR2 YFSETQ. The CDR3 DNA sequence: TGCGCCAGCAGCTTGGAGGGGTTGGGCTCCTACGAGCAGTACTTC. Encoded protein: CASSLEGLGSYEQYF.

This clone was picked up a small number of times. This chain links TRBV9 with TRBJ2-3; 14 bases match TRBD2. Per germline, CDR1 SGDLS and CDR2 YYNGEE. J was trimmed by 2 bases and V by 1 base; bases with no gene match: 9. The CDR3 has 19 residues. CDR3 protein: CASSVLPGTSGGYTDTQYF. The CDR3 DNA follows: TGTGCCAGCAGCGTATTACCTGGGACTAGCGGGGGCTACACAGATACGCAGTATTTT.

The gene calls are TRBV7-2 and TRBJ2-3, with D possibly matching TRBD2 (6 bases). The CDR3 totals 12 residues. Germline V lookup: CDR1 SGHTA, CDR2 FQGNSA. The V end lost 5 bases, the J end lost 8 bases, and 11 bases lay between the germline ends. CDR3 in DNA: TGTGCCAGCAGCCTCTATAGCGGTACGCAGTATTTT. Translated: CASSLYSGTQYF.

This clone has just one count. V gene TRBV20-1 combines with J gene TRBJ1-6; D call uncertain. CDR3 length: 14 residues. Germline values: CDR1 DFQATT, CDR2 SNEGSKA (reference sequence). Trimming took off 3 bases at V and 7 bases at J, with 13 bases between the two ends. The CDR3 region is CSASRVSPNSPLHF. In DNA, the CDR3 is TGCAGTGCTAGTCGCGTTTCACCGAATTCACCCCTCCACTTT.

The chain recombines TRBV6-4 with TRBJ1-1; D call uncertain. Germline V CDR1 and CDR2: MRHNA, SNTAGT. The CDR3 has 9 residues. With 11 bases removed from V and 7 bases from J, the gap between germline ends came to 8 bases. In DNA, the CDR3 is TGTGCCCCTCTTAGTGAAGCTTTCTTT. This gives the protein CAPLSEAFF.

The CDR3 is CASSHREGQAYEQYF. CDR3 bases: TGTGCCAGCAGCCACAGGGAGGGCCAAGCCTACGAGCAGTACTTC. V is TRBV6-2 or TRBV6-3 and J is TRBJ2-7, with D possibly TRBD2 on 7 matching bases. This CDR3 has 15 amino acids. V lost 6 bases, J lost 2 bases, and 17 bases lay in between. The germline CDR1 and CDR2 sequences are MNHEY and SVGEGT.

This clone was seen only a few times. V and J are TRBV12-3 or TRBV12-4 and TRBJ2-5; D remains unclear. V dropped 5 bases and J dropped 5 bases, with 9 bases sitting between them. The CDR3 totals 12 residues. The CDR3 DNA reads as TGTGCCAGCAGTCATCGCGTGGAGACCCAGTACTTC. Amino acid sequence: CASSHRVETQYF.

The chain is built from TRBV3-1 (or the pseudogene TRBV3-2) and TRBJ1-1; possible D gene TRBD1, 6 bases. The CDR3 has 19 residues. Deletions cut 0 bases from V and 2 bases from J, with 22 bases between. Germline V gives CDR1 LGHDT, CDR2 YNNKEL (reference sequence). The CDR3 DNA is TGTGCCAGCAGCCAAGATAGGGGGAGCTCCTTGTTGGATAACACTGAAGCTTTCTTT. It encodes CASSQDRGSSLLDNTEAFF.

The V gene is TRBV5-6, the J gene TRBJ2-7; TRBD1 agrees at 8 bases. CDR1 and CDR2 (germline): SGHDT, YYEEEE. The CDR3 totals 14 residues. With 1 base clipped from V and 6 bases from J, the junction kept 6 bases outside the gene matches. The chain's CDR3 is CASSLSQGAFEQYF. The CDR3 nucleotides read TGTGCCAGCAGCTTGAGCCAGGGGGCTTTCGAGCAGTACTTC.

The V and J genes are TRBV20-1 and TRBJ2-1; no reliable D call. Germline assignment: CDR1 DFQATT and CDR2 SNEGSKA (reference sequence). The CDR3 contains 14 residues. The V gene lost 3 bases and the J gene lost 0 bases, with 9 bases spanning the gap. This CDR3 reads CSASNGSSYNEQFF. The CDR3 nucleotides are TGCAGTGCTAGTAACGGTAGCTCCTACAATGAGCAGTTCTTC.

This clone turned up a few times. The gene calls are TRBV5-1 and TRBJ2-7, with 12 bases fitting TRBD2. The ends lost 4 bases at V and 6 bases at J; junction bases unmatched: 8. The CDR3 consists of 15 residues. CDR1 SGHRS and CDR2 YFSETQ come from the germline V gene. The DNA of the CDR3 is TGCGCCAGCAGCCCGCGACTAGCGGGAGTTTCCGAGCAGTACTTC. Protein sequence: CASSPRLAGVSEQYF.